The 14 T cell receptor beta chains reported below all come from one sample, sequenced in a study of beta chain features in type 1 diabetes. Study results and limitations: People with Type 1 diabetes carried modestly yet significantly shorter TCRB CDR3s in all four CD4+ subsets.

The antigens these receptors bind are not known. The study reverse transcribed the entire isolated RNA, so it sequenced expressed TCRB transcripts. TCRdb's copy holds only in-frame clones and misses some; the assay was immunoSEQ multiplex PCR. Of more than 300,000 clones detected, around 9.3% appear once; the ten largest clones hold roughly 0.99%. The material sequenced was central memory CD4+ T cells from blood. Receptors originate from a man aged 25-40 years with type 1 diabetes.

The sample holds one count of this clone. V gene TRBV4-3 combines with J gene TRBJ2-3; D gene unclear. This CDR3 region has 16 residues. Germline assignment: CDR1 LGHNA and CDR2 YSLEER. Trimming stripped 1 base from V and 1 base from J, with 12 bases between. The CDR3 bases are TGCGCCAGCAGCCAAGCCCCAGATGGGGGCACAGATACGCAGTATTTT. It yields the protein CASSQAPDGGTDTQYF.

This clone was seen only a few times. The chain recombines TRBV30 with TRBJ1-2; maybe TRBD1 (5 bases). This CDR3 is built from 12 residues. Trimming shortened V by 6 bases and J by 7 bases, and 15 bases separated the two germline ends. The germline gives CDR1 GTSNPN, CDR2 SVGIG (reference sequence). The CDR3 coding sequence is TGTGCCTGCCCATTCCAGGGTACTGGCTACACCTTC. Amino acid sequence: CACPFQGTGYTF. Full variable domain (outside the CDR3, taken from reference TRBV30 and TRBJ1-2): SQTIHQWPATLVQPVGSPLSLECTVEGTSNPNLYWYRQAAGRGLQLLFYSVGIGQISSEVPQNLSASRPQDRQFILSSKKLLLSDSGFYLCACPFQGTGYTFGSGTRLTVV.

This clone turned up a few times. CDR3 amino acids: CSATFVRGAFF. CDR3 DNA: TGCAGCGCTACCTTCGTCAGGGGGGCTTTCTTT. This rearrangement joins TRBV29-1 to TRBJ1-1, with 7 bases aligning to TRBD1. Losses at the gene ends were 7 bases for V and 11 bases for J; bases not matched to a gene: 10. Germline V lookup: CDR1 SQVTM, CDR2 ANQGSEA. CDR3 length: 11 residues.

This clone has a handful of counts. The V call is TRBV5-5, the J call TRBJ2-7; 7 nucleotides line up with TRBD1. This CDR3 spans 13 amino acids. J was trimmed by 3 bases and V by 3 bases; bases with no gene match: 3. CDR1 and CDR2 from the germline V gene are SGHKS and YYEKEE (reference sequence). Here the CDR3 DNA reads TGTGCCAGCAGCTCAGGGGGTGGCTACGAGCAGTACTTC. This translates into CASSSGGGYEQYF.

J is TRBJ1-1 and V is TRBV27, with D maybe TRBD1 (6 bases). Between the trimmed V and J ends, which lost 5 bases and 5 bases, there was a span of 12 bases. Looked up from germline, CDR1 is MNHEY and CDR2 is SMNVEV (reference sequence). This CDR3 has 13 amino acids. The CDR3 coding sequence is TGTGCCAGCAGTAACAGGGTATGGACTGAAGCTTTCTTT. Protein sequence: CASSNRVWTEAFF.

This clone was observed at least ten times. The rearrangement links TRBV10-3 to TRBJ1-6; D is ambiguous. The length of the CDR3 is 14 residues. V was shortened by 6 bases and J by 11 bases, with 17 bases between the two germline ends. Germline V CDR1 and CDR2: ENHRY, SYGVKD. The CDR3 sequence is CAISPESVGTPLHF. The CDR3 DNA reads TGTGCCATCAGCCCCGAGTCGGTAGGGACACCCCTCCACTTT.

This clone was observed a handful of times. The same CDR3 is also encoded by other DNA sequences in this sample. The chain combines TRBV30 with TRBJ1-5; no firm D call. V shed 1 base and J shed 2 bases, with 6 bases lying between them. The germline V gene has CDR1 GTSNPN and CDR2 SVGIG (reference sequence). CDR3 length: 13 amino acids. The DNA of the CDR3 is TGTGCCTGGAGTGGCGGGCGCAATCAGCCCCAGCATTTT. Protein product: CAWSGGRNQPQHF.

In its sample, this clone was seen a few times. A much bigger clone sits one base away, suggesting this may be a read error. The genes are TRBV13 and TRBJ1-1; D call uncertain. Germline V gene sequence: CDR1 PRHDT, CDR2 FYEKMQ (reference sequence). This CDR3 contains 13 residues. Trimming took off 3 bases at V and 0 bases at J, with 5 bases between the two ends. CDR3 bases: TGTGCCAGCAGCTTGAAGATGAACACTGAAGCTTTCTTT. The encoded protein is CASSLKMNTEAFF.

V is TRBV2 and J is TRBJ2-1; 15 nucleotides match TRBD2. After removal of 6 bases from V and 7 bases from J, the junction contained 7 bases not matched to a gene. CDR3 size: 16 residues. Germline V gene lookup returns CDR1 SNHLY and CDR2 FYNNEI. Here the CDR3 DNA reads TGTGCCAGCAGACAAGGACTAGCGGGGGGGCTTAATGAGCAGTTCTTC. Translating gives CASRQGLAGGLNEQFF.

The rearrangement links TRBV19 to TRBJ1-2; 9 bases line up with TRBD1. This CDR3 is built from 17 residues. Germline V gene data show CDR1 as LNHDA and CDR2 as SQIVND (reference sequence). The J segment lost 8 bases and the V segment lost 4 bases, leaving 17 bases of the junction unmatched. The CDR3 DNA reads TGTGCCAGTAGTACCACCGGGACAGGGTTGGGGTGGAGCGGCTACACCTTC. Encoded protein: CASSTTGTGLGWSGYTF.

This clone has just a few counts. The CDR3, as DNA: TGTGCCAGTAGGAACCGGGACAGTAATGGCTACACCTTC. Amino acids: CASRNRDSNGYTF. The rearrangement uses TRBV19 and TRBJ1-2; 7 bases fit TRBD1. The germline V gene encodes CDR1 LNHDA and CDR2 SQIVND (reference sequence). The CDR3 runs 13 residues. Germline trimming cut 6 bases from V and 6 bases from J; bases unmatched to any gene: 7.

This clone was recorded a few times. J is TRBJ1-6 and V is TRBV27, with 12 bases that match TRBD1. Germline values: CDR1 MNHEY, CDR2 SMNVEV (reference sequence). The CDR3 is made up of 15 amino acids. V trimming: 5 bases; J trimming: 10 bases; junction bases outside the gene matches: 6. CDR3 in amino acids: CASSDRDRGRSPLHF. CDR3 coding DNA: TGTGCCAGCAGTGACCGGGACAGGGGGCGATCACCCCTCCACTTT.

Note on this clone: Other DNA sequences from this sample encode an identical CDR3 as well. This chain links TRBV28 with TRBJ1-2, with D possibly being TRBD1 (5 bases). CDR3 length: 14 residues. Germline V gives CDR1 MDHEN, CDR2 SYDVKM. Trimming took off 3 bases at V and 0 bases at J, with 8 bases between the two ends. CDR3 amino acids: CASSLTGPNYGYTF. CDR3 sequence (DNA): TGTGCCAGCAGTTTGACGGGACCTAACTATGGCTACACCTTC.

The rearrangement uses TRBV5-1 and TRBJ2-1, with 12 positions matching TRBD1. The CDR3 extends over 17 amino acids. V was clipped by 0 bases and J by 7 bases; unmatched bases: 8. Germline loops: CDR1 SGHRS, CDR2 YFSETQ. The CDR3 loop is CASSLAPGQGAWNEQFF. CDR3 nucleotides: TGCGCCAGCAGCTTGGCTCCGGGACAGGGGGCTTGGAATGAGCAGTTCTTC.